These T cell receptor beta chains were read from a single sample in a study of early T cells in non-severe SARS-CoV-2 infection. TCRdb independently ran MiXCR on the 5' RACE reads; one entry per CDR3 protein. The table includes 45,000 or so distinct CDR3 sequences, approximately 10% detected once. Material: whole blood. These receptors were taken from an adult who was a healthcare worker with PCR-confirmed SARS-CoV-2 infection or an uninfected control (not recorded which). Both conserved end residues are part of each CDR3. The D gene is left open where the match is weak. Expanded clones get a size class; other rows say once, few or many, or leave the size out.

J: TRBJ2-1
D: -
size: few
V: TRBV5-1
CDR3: CASSLGQASSYNEQFF
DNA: TGCGCCAGCAGCTTGGGACAGGCGAGCTCCTACAATGAGCAGTTCTTC

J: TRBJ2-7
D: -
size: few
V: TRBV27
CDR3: CASRKNDRIEQYF
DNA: TGTGCCAGCAGAAAGAACGACCGCATCGAGCAGTACTTC

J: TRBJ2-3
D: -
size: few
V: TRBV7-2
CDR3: CASSLATRLDTQYF
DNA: TGTGCCAGCAGTTTAGCAACTAGGTTAGATACGCAGTATTTT

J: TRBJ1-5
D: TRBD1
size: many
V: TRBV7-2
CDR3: CASSGQGAGQPQHF
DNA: TGTGCCAGCAGCGGACAGGGGGCCGGGCAGCCCCAGCATTTT

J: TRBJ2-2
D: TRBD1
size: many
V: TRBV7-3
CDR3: CASSLAGTGEGPGELFF
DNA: TGTGCCAGCAGCTTGGCCGGGACAGGGGAAGGGCCCGGGGAGCTGTTTTTT

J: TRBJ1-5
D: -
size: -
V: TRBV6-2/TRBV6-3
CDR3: CASSYWSGFSNQPQHF
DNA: TGTGCCAGCAGTTACTGGTCAGGGTTCAGCAATCAGCCCCAGCATTTT

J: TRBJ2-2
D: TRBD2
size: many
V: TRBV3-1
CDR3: CASSPTSGDPNTGELFF
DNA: TGTGCCAGCAGCCCGACTAGCGGGGACCCGAACACCGGGGAGCTGTTTTTT

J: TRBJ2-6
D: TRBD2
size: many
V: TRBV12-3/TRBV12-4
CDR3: CASSHGGGSGANVLTF
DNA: TGTGCCAGCAGCCACGGGGGGGGCTCTGGGGCCAACGTCCTGACTTTC

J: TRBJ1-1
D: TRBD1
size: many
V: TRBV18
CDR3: CASSPGTGGKEGVFF
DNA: TGTGCCAGCTCACCAGGGACAGGGGGCAAAGAAGGGGTTTTCTTT

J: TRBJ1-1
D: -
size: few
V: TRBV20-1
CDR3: CSAHPGFTEAFF
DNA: TGCAGTGCTCATCCGGGGTTCACTGAAGCTTTCTTT

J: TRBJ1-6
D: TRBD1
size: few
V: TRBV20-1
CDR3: CSAMTGNMNSPLHF
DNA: TGCAGTGCCATGACAGGGAATATGAATTCACCCCTCCACTTT

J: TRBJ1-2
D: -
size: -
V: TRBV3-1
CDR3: CASSQDSYYGYTF
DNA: TGTGCCAGCAGCCAGGACAGCTACTATGGCTACACCTTC

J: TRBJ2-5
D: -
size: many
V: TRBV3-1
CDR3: CASSQAAIAETQYF
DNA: TGTGCCAGCAGCCAAGCCGCAATTGCAGAGACCCAGTACTTC

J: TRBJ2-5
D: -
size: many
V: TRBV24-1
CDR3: CATSDLGGGRGETQYF
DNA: TGTGCCACCAGTGATTTAGGGGGGGGCAGGGGAGAGACCCAGTACTTC

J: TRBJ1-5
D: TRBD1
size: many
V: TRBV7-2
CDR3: CASSQDRGQPQHF
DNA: TGTGCCAGCAGCCAGGACAGGGGGCAGCCCCAGCATTTT

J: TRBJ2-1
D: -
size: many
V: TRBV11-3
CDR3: CASSATGSSYNEQFF
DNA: TGTGCCAGCAGCGCCACCGGGAGCTCCTACAATGAGCAGTTCTTC

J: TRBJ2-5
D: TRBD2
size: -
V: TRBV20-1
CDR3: CSAKTSGQETQYF
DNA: TGCAGTGCAAAGACTAGCGGGCAAGAGACCCAGTACTTC

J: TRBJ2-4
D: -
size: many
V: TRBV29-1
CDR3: CSVRQNIQYF
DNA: TGCAGCGTTCGGCAAAACATTCAGTACTTC

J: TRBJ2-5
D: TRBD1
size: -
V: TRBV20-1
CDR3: CSAKDRGGKKETQYF
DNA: TGCAGTGCAAAGGACAGGGGTGGCAAAAAAGAGACCCAGTACTTC

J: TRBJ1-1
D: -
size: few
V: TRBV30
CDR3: CAWNLEEGTEAFF
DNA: TGTGCCTGGAACCTGGAGGAGGGCACTGAAGCTTTCTTT

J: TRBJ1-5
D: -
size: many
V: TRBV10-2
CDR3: CASSAAGSGPQHF
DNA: TGCGCCAGCAGTGCCGCGGGATCGGGGCCCCAGCATTTT

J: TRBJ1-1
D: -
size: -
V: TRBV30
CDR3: CAWTTLAQAFF
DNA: TGTGCCTGGACAACCTTGGCACAGGCTTTCTTT

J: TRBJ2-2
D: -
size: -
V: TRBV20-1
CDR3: CSARVSTGELFF
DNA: TGCAGTGCCAGGGTTTCCACCGGGGAGCTGTTTTTT

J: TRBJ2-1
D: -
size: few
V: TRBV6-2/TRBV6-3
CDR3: CASSKLTGENNEQFF
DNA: TGTGCCAGCAGTAAACTCACCGGGGAGAACAATGAGCAGTTCTTC

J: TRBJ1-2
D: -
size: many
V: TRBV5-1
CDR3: CASSLSEGYGYTF
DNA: TGCGCCAGCAGCTTATCTGAGGGGTACGGCTACACCTTC

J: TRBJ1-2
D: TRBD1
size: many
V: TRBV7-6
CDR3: CASSPGGNGYTF
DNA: TGTGCCAGCAGCCCAGGGGGGAATGGCTACACCTTC

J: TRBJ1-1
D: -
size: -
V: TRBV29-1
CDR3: CSVVMGAFKTEAFF
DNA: TGCAGCGTAGTCATGGGGGCTTTCAAAACTGAAGCTTTCTTT

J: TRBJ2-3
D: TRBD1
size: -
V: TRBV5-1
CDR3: CASSAGTGGSTDTQYF
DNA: TGCGCCAGCAGCGCCGGGACAGGGGGTAGCACAGATACGCAGTATTTT

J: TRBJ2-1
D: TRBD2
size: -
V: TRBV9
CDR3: CASSALGSGGVGEQFF
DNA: TGTGCCAGCAGCGCCCTGGGTAGCGGGGGGGTCGGTGAGCAGTTCTTC

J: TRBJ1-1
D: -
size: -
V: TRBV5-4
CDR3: CASSWDVGAEAFF
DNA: TGTGCCAGCAGCTGGGACGTCGGAGCTGAAGCTTTCTTT

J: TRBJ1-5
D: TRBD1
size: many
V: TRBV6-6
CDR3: CASSSPGQIGGQPQHF
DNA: TGTGCCAGCAGTTCTCCGGGACAGATAGGGGGTCAGCCCCAGCATTTT

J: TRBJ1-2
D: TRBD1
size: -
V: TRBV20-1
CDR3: CSARGTGDGYTF
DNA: TGCAGTGCTAGGGGGACAGGGGACGGCTACACCTTC

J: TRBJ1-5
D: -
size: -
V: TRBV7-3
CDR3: CASSRSRNQPQHF
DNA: TGTGCCAGCAGCCGGAGTCGAAATCAGCCCCAGCATTTT

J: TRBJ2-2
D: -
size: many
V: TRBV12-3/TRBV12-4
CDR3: CASTQNLGPGELFF
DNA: TGTGCCAGCACTCAAAATTTGGGGCCCGGGGAGCTGTTTTTT

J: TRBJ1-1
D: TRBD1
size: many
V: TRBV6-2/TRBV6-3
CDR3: CASTLIPQGKQNTEAFF
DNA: TGTGCCAGCACCCTAATCCCACAGGGGAAACAAAACACTGAAGCTTTCTTT

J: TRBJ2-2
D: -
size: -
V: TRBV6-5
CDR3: CASSYSSPTGELFF
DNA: TGTGCCAGCAGTTACTCGTCGCCCACCGGGGAGCTGTTTTTT

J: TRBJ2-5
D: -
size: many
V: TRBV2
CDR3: CASRPYSTQETQYF
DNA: TGTGCCAGCAGACCCTACAGCACACAAGAGACCCAGTACTTC

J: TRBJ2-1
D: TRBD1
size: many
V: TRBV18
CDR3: CASSPNTGQGNEQFF
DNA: TGTGCCAGCTCACCAAACACGGGACAGGGAAATGAGCAGTTCTTC

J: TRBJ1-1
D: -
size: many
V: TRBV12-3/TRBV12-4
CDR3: CASSQGSDEAFF
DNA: TGTGCCAGCAGCCAAGGCTCGGATGAAGCTTTCTTT

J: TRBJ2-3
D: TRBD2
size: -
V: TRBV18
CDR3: CASSLGPPSGVGDTQYF
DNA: TGTGCCAGCTCACTTGGGCCCCCTAGCGGGGTTGGAGATACGCAGTATTTT

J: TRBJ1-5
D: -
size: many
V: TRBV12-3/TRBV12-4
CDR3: CASSLGLPYQPQHF
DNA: TGTGCCAGCAGTTTAGGGCTTCCTTATCAGCCCCAGCATTTT

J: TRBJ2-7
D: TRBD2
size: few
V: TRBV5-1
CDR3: CASSYRLAAYEQYF
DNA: TGCGCCAGCAGTTACCGACTAGCCGCCTACGAGCAGTACTTC

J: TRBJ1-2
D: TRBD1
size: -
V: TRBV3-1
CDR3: CASSPQTGADYGYTF
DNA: TGTGCCAGCAGCCCGCAAACAGGGGCGGACTATGGCTACACCTTC

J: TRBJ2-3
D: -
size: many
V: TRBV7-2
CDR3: CASSPGFTDTQYF
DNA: TGTGCCAGCAGCCCTGGTTTCACAGATACGCAGTATTTT

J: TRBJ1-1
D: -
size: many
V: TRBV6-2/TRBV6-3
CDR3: CASTQGTEAFF
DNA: TGTGCCAGCACCCAGGGAACTGAAGCTTTCTTT

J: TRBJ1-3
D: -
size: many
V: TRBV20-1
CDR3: CSARVSGGFGNTIYF
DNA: TGCAGTGCTAGAGTATCAGGAGGGTTTGGAAACACCATATATTTT

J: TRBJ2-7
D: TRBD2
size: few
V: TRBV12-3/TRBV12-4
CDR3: CASSLRLAGGYEQYF
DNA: TGTGCCAGCAGTTTAAGACTAGCGGGGGGATACGAGCAGTACTTC

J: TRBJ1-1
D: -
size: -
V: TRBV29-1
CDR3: CSDVRDTGGAFF
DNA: TGCAGCGACGTCCGGGACACCGGTGGGGCTTTCTTT

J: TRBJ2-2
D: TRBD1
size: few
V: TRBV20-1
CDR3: CSARVPGQVTGELFF
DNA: TGCAGTGCTAGAGTCCCGGGACAGGTCACCGGGGAGCTGTTTTTT

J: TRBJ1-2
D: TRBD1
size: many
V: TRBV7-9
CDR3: CASSSTTGGSYGYTF
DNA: TGTGCCAGCAGCTCGACAACAGGGGGCTCCTATGGCTACACCTTC

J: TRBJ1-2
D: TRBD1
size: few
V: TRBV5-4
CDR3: CASSPDRGASNYGYTF
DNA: TGTGCCAGCAGCCCAGACAGGGGGGCCTCCAACTATGGCTACACCTTC

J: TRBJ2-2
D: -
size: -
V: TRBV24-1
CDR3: CATSDPLGGELFF
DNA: TGTGCCACCAGTGATCCCCTGGGCGGGGAGCTGTTTTTT

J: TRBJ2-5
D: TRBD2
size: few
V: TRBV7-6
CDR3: CASSLYLAEETQYF
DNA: TGTGCCAGCAGCCTATACCTAGCGGAAGAGACCCAGTACTTC